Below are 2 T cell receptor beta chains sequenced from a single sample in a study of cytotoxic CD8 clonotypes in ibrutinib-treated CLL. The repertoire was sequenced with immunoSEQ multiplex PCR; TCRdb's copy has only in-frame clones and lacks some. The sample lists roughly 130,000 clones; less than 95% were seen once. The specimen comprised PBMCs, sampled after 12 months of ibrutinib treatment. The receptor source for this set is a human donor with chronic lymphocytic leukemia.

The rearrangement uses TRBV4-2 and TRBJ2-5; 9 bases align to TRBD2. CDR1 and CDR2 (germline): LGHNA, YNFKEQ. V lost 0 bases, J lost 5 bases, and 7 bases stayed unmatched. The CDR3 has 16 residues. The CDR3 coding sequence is TGTGCCAGCAGCCAAGAGCTCCTAGCGGGAAGGGAGACCCAGTACTTC. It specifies CASSQELLAGRETQYF.

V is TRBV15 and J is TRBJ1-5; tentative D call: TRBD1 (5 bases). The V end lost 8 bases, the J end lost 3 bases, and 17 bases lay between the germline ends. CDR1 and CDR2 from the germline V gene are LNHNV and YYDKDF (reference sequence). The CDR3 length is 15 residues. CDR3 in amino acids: CATPPTGGDNQPQHF. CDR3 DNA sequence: TGTGCCACCCCCCCCACGGGGGGTGACAATCAGCCCCAGCATTTT. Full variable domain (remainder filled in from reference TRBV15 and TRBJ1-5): DAMVIQNPRYQVTQFGKPVTLSCSQTLNHNVMYWYQQKSSQAPKLLFHYYDKDFNNEADTPDNFQSRRPNTSFCFLDIRSPGLGDTAMYLCATPPTGGDNQPQHFGDGTRLSIL.